A single sample is the source of the 3 T cell receptor beta chains below, sequenced in a study of blood T cell dynamics during melanoma immunotherapy. Time point denoted: week 3, after first cycle of checkpoint inhibitor. The protocol was immunoSEQ multiplex PCR, while the TCRdb copy is restricted to in-frame clones and leaves out a portion. The table has approximately 3,700 clones, roughly 96% seen once. Sequences were derived from effector memory CD8+ T cells from blood, sampled from a patient treated with checkpoint blockade. Source of these receptors: a human donor with melanoma.

The V and J genes are TRBV27 and TRBJ2-7, with 9 nucleotides matching TRBD1. CDR1 is MNHEY, CDR2 SMNVEV, per germline (reference sequence). The CDR3 runs to 13 residues. V dropped 5 bases and J dropped 3; count of bases not matched to a gene: 2. In nucleotides, the CDR3 is TGTGCCAGCAGTATGGGACAGGGCTACGAGCAGTACTTC. Protein product: CASSMGQGYEQYF.

This clone has just one count. The chain employs TRBV28 and TRBJ2-1, with D unclear. The CDR3 covers 17 residues. Trimming stripped 6 bases from V and 5 bases from J, with 23 bases between. Germline CDR1 is MDHEN and CDR2 is SYDVKM. The CDR3 region has the DNA TGTGCCAGCAGCTCCGTCTTTGCCCGGGTATATGACAATGAGCAGTTCTTC. It yields the protein CASSSVFARVYDNEQFF.

The chain combines TRBV28 with TRBJ1-6; TRBD1 aligns across 12 bases. The V and J ends lost 11 bases and 12 bases, in that order; junction bases with no gene match: 8. CDR1 MDHEN and CDR2 SYDVKM come from the germline V gene. The CDR3 has 13 amino acids. Written as DNA, the CDR3 is TGTGCCGGAAAGGGACAGGGGGCCGAACCCCTCCACTTT. Protein sequence: CAGKGQGAEPLHF.